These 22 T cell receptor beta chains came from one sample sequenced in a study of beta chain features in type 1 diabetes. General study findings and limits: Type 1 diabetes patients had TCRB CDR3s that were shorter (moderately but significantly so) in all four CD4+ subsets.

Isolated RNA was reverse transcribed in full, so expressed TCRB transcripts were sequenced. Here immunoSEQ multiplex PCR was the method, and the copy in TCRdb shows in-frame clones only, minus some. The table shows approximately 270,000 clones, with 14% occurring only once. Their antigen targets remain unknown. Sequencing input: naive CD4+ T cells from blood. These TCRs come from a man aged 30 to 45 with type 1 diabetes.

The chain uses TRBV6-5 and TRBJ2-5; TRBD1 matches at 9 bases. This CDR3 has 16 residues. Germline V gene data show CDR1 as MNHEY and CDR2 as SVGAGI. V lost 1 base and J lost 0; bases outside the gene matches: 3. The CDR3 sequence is CASSYFGTGNQETQYF. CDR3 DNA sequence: TGTGCCAGCAGTTACTTCGGGACAGGGAACCAAGAGACCCAGTACTTC.

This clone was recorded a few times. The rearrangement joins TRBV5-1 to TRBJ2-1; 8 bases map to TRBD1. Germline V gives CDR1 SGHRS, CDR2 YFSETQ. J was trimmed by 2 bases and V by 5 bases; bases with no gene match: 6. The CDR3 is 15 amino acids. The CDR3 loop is CASRQGTGAYNEQFF. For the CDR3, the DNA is TGCGCCAGCAGACAGGGGACAGGAGCCTACAATGAGCAGTTCTTC.

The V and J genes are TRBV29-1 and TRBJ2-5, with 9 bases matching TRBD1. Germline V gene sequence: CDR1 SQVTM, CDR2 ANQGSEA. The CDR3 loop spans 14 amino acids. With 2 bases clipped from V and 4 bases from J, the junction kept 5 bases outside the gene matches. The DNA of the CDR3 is TGCAGCGTTGAACCGACAGGGGGGGTAGAGACCCAGTACTTC. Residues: CSVEPTGGVETQYF.

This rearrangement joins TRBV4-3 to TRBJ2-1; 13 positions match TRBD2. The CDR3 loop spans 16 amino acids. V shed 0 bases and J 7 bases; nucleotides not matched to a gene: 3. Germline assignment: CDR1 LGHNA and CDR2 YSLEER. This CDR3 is CASSQEGLAGTNEQFF. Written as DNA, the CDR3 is TGCGCCAGCAGCCAAGAGGGACTAGCGGGGACGAATGAGCAGTTCTTC.

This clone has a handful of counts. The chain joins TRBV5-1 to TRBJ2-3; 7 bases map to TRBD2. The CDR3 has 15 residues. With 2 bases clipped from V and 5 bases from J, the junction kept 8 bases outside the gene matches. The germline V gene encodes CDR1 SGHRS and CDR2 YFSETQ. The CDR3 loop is CASSFAAGARDTQYF. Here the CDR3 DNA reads TGCGCCAGCAGCTTCGCGGCGGGAGCGAGAGATACGCAGTATTTT. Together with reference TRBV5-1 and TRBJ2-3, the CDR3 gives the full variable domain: KAGVTQTPRYLIKTRGQQVTLSCSPISGHRSVSWYQQTPGQGLQFLFEYFSETQRNKGNFPGRFSGRQFSNSRSEMNVSTLELGDSALYLCASSFAAGARDTQYFGPGTRLTVL.

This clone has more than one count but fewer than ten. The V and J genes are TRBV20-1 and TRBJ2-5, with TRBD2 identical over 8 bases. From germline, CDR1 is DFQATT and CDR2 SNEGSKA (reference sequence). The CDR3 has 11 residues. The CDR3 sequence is CRTSFQETQYF. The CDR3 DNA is TGCCGGACTAGCTTTCAAGAGACCCAGTACTTC.

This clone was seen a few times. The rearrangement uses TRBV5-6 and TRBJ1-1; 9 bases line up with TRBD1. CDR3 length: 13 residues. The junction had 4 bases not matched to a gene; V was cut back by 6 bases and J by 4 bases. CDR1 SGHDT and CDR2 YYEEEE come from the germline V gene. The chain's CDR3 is CASTGTGTTEAFF. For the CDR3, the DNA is TGTGCCAGCACCGGGACAGGGACCACTGAAGCTTTCTTT.

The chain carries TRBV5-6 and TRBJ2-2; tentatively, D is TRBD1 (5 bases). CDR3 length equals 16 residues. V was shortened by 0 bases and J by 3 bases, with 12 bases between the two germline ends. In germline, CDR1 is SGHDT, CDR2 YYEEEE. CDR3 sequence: CASSLGAGPYTGELFF. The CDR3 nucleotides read TGTGCCAGCAGCTTGGGGGCAGGGCCTTACACCGGGGAGCTGTTTTTT. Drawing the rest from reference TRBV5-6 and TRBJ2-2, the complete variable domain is DAGVTQSPTHLIKTRGQQVTLRCSPKSGHDTVSWYQQALGQGPQFIFQYYEEEERQRGNFPDRFSGHQFPNYSSELNVNALLLGDSALYLCASSLGAGPYTGELFFGEGSRLTVL.

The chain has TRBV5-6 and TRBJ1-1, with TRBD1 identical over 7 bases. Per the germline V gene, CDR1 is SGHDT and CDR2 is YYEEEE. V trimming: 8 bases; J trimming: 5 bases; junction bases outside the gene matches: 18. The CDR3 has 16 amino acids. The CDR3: CASSPKGLAGGTEAFF. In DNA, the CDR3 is TGTGCCAGTAGCCCTAAAGGGTTGGCAGGGGGGACTGAAGCTTTCTTT.

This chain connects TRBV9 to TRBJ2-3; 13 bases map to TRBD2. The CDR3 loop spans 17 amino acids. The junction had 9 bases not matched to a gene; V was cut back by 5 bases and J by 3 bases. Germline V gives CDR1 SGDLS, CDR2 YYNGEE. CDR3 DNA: TGTGCCAGCAGTGAGGGACTAGCGGGAACGGGGACAGATACGCAGTATTTT. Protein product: CASSEGLAGTGTDTQYF.

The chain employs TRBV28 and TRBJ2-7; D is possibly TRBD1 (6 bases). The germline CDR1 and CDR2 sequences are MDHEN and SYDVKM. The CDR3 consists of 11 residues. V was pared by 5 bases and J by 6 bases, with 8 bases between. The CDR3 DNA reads TGTGCCAGCAGTCCGGACAGCGAGCAGTACTTC. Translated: CASSPDSEQYF.

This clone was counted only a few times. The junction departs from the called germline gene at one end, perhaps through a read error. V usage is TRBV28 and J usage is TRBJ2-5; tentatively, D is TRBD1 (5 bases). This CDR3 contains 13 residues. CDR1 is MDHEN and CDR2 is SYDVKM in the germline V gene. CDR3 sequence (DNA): TGTGCCAGCCACAAAGAAATCCACAGGCCCCCCAACTTC. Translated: CASHKEIHRPPNF.

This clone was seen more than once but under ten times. The CDR3, as DNA: TGTGCCAGCAGTCCCCCCCCGGGGTATGTTGAGCAGTTCTTC. It yields the protein CASSPPPGYVEQFF. This sequence joins TRBV28 and TRBJ2-1, with D possibly TRBD2 on 5 matching bases. Per the germline V gene, CDR1 is MDHEN and CDR2 is SYDVKM. The V end lost 5 bases, the J end lost 9 bases, and 17 bases lay between the germline ends. The CDR3 covers 14 residues.

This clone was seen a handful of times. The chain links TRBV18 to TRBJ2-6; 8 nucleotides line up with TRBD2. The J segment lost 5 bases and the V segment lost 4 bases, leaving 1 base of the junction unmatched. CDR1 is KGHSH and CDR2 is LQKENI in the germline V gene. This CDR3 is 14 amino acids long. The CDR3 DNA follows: TGTGCCAGCTCACGCGGGGGGAGGGCCAACGTCCTGACTTTC. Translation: CASSRGGRANVLTF.

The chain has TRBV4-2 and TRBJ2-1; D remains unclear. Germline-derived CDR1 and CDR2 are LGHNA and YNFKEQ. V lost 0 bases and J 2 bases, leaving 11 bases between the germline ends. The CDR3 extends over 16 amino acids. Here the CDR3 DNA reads TGTGCCAGCAGCCAAGATACGGGTAGGACCTACAATGAGCAGTTCTTC. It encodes CASSQDTGRTYNEQFF.

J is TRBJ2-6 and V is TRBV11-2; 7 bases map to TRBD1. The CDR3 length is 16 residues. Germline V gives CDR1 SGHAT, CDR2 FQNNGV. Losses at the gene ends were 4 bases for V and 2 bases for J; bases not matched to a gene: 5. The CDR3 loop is CASSSAGGTGANVLTF. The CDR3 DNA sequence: TGTGCCAGCAGCTCTGCAGGGGGTACTGGGGCCAACGTCCTGACTTTC.

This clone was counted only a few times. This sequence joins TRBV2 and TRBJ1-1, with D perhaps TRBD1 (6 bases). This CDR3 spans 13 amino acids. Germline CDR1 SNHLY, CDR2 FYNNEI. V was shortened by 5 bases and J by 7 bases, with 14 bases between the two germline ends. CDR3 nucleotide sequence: TGTGCCAGCAGTCCCTTGGACAGCTTTGAAGCTTTCTTT. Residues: CASSPLDSFEAFF.

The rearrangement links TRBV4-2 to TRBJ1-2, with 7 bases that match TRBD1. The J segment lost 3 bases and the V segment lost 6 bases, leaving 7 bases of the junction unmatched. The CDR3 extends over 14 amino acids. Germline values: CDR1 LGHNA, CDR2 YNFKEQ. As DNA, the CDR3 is TGTGCCAGCAGTAATAACAGGGGCGACTATGGCTACACCTTC. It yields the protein CASSNNRGDYGYTF.

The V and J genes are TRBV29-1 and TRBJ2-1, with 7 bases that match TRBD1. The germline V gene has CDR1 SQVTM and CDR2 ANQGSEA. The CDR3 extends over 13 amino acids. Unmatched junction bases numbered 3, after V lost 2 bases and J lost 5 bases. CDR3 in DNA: TGCAGCGTTGAATCCGACAGGGACAATGAGCAGTTCTTC. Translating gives CSVESDRDNEQFF.

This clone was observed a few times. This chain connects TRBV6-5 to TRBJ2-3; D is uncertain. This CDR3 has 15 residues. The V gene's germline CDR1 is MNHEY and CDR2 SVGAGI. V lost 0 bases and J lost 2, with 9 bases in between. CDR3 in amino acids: CASSYSPSNTDTQYF. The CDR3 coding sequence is TGTGCCAGCAGTTACTCTCCGTCTAACACAGATACGCAGTATTTT.

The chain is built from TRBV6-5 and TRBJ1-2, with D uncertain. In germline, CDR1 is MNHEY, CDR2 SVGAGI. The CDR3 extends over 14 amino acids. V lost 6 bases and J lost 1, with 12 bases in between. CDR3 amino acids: CASSQRGFNYGYTF. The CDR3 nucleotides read TGTGCCAGCAGCCAACGGGGTTTTAACTATGGCTACACCTTC.

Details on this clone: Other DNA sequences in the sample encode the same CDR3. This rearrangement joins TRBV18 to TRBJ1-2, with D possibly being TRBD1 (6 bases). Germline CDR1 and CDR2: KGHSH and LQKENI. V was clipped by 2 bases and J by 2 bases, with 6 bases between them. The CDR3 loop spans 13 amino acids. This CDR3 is CASSPGTNYGYTF. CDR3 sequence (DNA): TGTGCCAGCTCACCAGGGACAAACTATGGCTACACCTTC. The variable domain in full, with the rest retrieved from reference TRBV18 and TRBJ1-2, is NAGVMQNPRHLVRRRGQEARLRCSPMKGHSHVYWYRQLPEEGLKFMVYLQKENIIDESGMPKERFSAEFPKEGPSILRIQQVVRGDSAAYFCASSPGTNYGYTFGSGTRLTVV.